The present TCR beta chain was sequenced within a study of cytomegalovirus exposure and HLA in healthy donors. As for the study in general: In a later analysis, it was reported that the approximately 120 validation repertoires had been produced on the same platform as the 600 to 850 repertoires belonging to the first cohort.

The donors were part of the validation cohort of roughly 110 subjects. That cohort was separate from the first cohort, which comprised 666 subjects. Turning to this clone: Its antigen is currently unknown.

The study's findings and limits: Most TCR sequences were seen very rarely across donors, but some public TCRs occurred in many. A classifier reportedly called cytomegalovirus status with high sensitivity and specificity.

This table comes from immunoSEQ multiplex PCR, and its TCRdb copy is limited to in-frame clones, with some not included. The data show over 250,000 clones, with approximately 86% seen just once and more than 0.8% held by the top ten. The sequenced sample was PBMCs. This TCR came from a woman between 18 and 29 years old in good health and CMV-seronegative.

CDR3 sequence: CASSLSPGFNSPLHF. In nucleotides, the CDR3 is TGTGCCAGCAGTTTAAGCCCGGGTTTTAATTCACCCCTCCACTTT. This chain uses TRBV27 with TRBJ1-6, with no clear D. The germline gives CDR1 MNHEY, CDR2 SMNVEV (reference sequence). V dropped 2 bases and J dropped 6 bases, with 11 bases sitting between them. The CDR3 is made up of 15 amino acids.